Shown below are 2 T cell receptor beta chains from a single sample sequenced in a study of beta chain features in type 1 diabetes. Sequencing targeted expressed TCRB transcripts, as all isolated RNA had been reverse transcribed. Produced via immunoSEQ multiplex PCR; TCRdb's table is partial and in-frame only. The data show about 210,000 clones, with 9.5% to 13% seen just once and over 1% held by the top ten. Sequenced input: central memory CD4+ T cells from blood. These receptors all come from a young man in good health.

At least ten counts were recorded for this clone. CDR3: CATANSGTQYF. The CDR3 bases are TGTGCCACGGCCAACAGCGGTACGCAGTATTTT. This rearrangement joins TRBV7-9 to TRBJ2-3; D is perhaps TRBD2 (5 bases). Trimming took off 10 bases at V and 8 bases at J, with 13 bases between the two ends. CDR3 length: 11 residues. Per germline, CDR1 SEHNR and CDR2 FQNEAQ (reference sequence).

The chain joins TRBV5-4 to TRBJ2-7; TRBD1 might be the D (6 bases). The V end was cut by 9 bases, the J end by 0 bases, with 16 bases between. This CDR3 is 14 amino acids long. Looked up from germline, CDR1 is SGHNT and CDR2 is YYREEE (reference sequence). The CDR3 DNA is TGTGCCACCACCAGATACAGGGTCTCCTACGAGCAGTACTTC. It is translated as CATTRYRVSYEQYF.